These 14 T cell receptor beta chains came from one sample sequenced in a study of beta chain features in type 1 diabetes. Reverse transcription of all isolated RNA meant that expressed TCRB transcripts were sequenced. Assay used: immunoSEQ multiplex PCR; TCRdb lists only in-frame clones, some missing. This sample has fewer than 150,000 clones, with 6.9% found just once. The specimen sequenced was central memory CD4+ T cells from blood. The receptors here all came from a woman in her thirties in good health.

This clone came up many times. The chain is built from TRBV28 and TRBJ2-4; TRBD1 aligns across 7 bases. Per the germline V gene, CDR1 is MDHEN and CDR2 is SYDVKM. The trim removed 6 bases at V and 8 bases at J, leaving 7 bases unmatched. The CDR3 consists of 13 residues. DNA for the CDR3: TGTGCCAGCAGATCGGGACAGAGGGACATTCAGTACTTC. Translating gives CASRSGQRDIQYF.

This clone was counted a few times. The chain combines TRBV5-1 with TRBJ2-2; D possibly corresponds to TRBD2 (6 bases). V lost 0 bases and J lost 2, with 11 bases in between. The CDR3 covers 16 residues. Germline-derived CDR1 and CDR2 are SGHRS and YFSETQ. The CDR3 DNA is TGCGCCAGCAGCTTGGTTGGGGGACTCAACACCGGGGAGCTGTTTTTT. It encodes CASSLVGGLNTGELFF.

The chain uses TRBV7-3 and TRBJ2-1; 12 nucleotides agree with TRBD2. CDR1 is SGHTA, CDR2 FQGTGA, per germline. The CDR3 spans 19 residues. Trimming took 1 base from V and 7 from J; bases not matched to a gene: 14. CDR3 region: CASSLMGGLAGSAGNEQFF. CDR3 sequence (DNA): TGTGCCAGCAGCTTAATGGGGGGACTAGCGGGTAGTGCGGGGAATGAGCAGTTCTTC.

This clone was seen only a few times. The V gene is TRBV2, the J gene TRBJ2-7, with 7 bases fitting TRBD1. The CDR3 totals 13 residues. The V gene's germline CDR1 is SNHLY and CDR2 FYNNEI. V gave up 6 bases and J gave up 11 bases; unmatched junction bases: 13. Here the CDR3 reads CASSPGQTKSEYF. The CDR3 DNA follows: TGTGCCAGCAGCCCGGGACAGACAAAATCCGAGTACTTC.

This clone has a handful of counts. The chain joins TRBV10-3 to TRBJ2-3; 8 bases match TRBD2. The CDR3 covers 15 residues. The germline CDR1 and CDR2 sequences are ENHRY and SYGVKD. Trimming at V came to 7 bases and at J to 0 bases, leaving 6 bases not matched to a gene. CDR3 region: CAIKGERESTDTQYF. In nucleotides, the CDR3 is TGTGCCATCAAAGGGGAGCGGGAGAGCACAGATACGCAGTATTTT.

V is TRBV30 and J is TRBJ2-5; D call uncertain. CDR3 length equals 12 residues. Trimming shortened V by 3 bases and J by 3 bases, and 8 bases separated the two germline ends. Germline values: CDR1 GTSNPN, CDR2 SVGIG (reference sequence). The CDR3 reads CAWSPRKETQYF. Here the CDR3 DNA reads TGTGCCTGGAGCCCCAGGAAAGAGACCCAGTACTTC.

A few counts support this clone. This chain links TRBV28 with TRBJ1-2; no firm D call. The V gene lost 1 base and the J gene lost 5 bases, with 11 bases spanning the gap. From germline, CDR1 is MDHEN and CDR2 SYDVKM. There are 14 residues in the CDR3. The CDR3 spells CASSLSGRPYGYTF. In DNA form, the CDR3 reads TGTGCCAGCAGTTTATCAGGCAGGCCTTATGGCTACACCTTC.

This clone appeared a few times. This chain connects TRBV9 to TRBJ1-2; 8 bases are shared with TRBD1. The J segment lost 4 bases and the V segment lost 3 bases, leaving 5 bases of the junction unmatched. CDR3 size: 14 residues. Germline CDR1 reads SGDLS; CDR2 reads YYNGEE. This CDR3 is CASSAGQDFYGYTF. DNA for the CDR3: TGTGCCAGCAGCGCGGGACAGGATTTCTATGGCTACACCTTC.

This clone turned up a few times. The chain couples TRBV6-5 to TRBJ2-1; D is perhaps TRBD2 (5 bases). The V end lost 10 bases, the J end lost 6 bases, and 22 bases lay between the germline ends. Germline V CDR1 and CDR2: MNHEY, SVGAGI. CDR3 length equals 15 residues. In DNA, the CDR3 is TGTGCCATTATTGGGTCCACCGGGAAGTCCAATGAGCAGTTCTTC. It translates to CAIIGSTGKSNEQFF.

In this sample, this clone turned up a few times. This chain uses TRBV7-3 with TRBJ2-3; 7 nucleotides agree with TRBD2. CDR3 length: 15 amino acids. Germline-derived CDR1 and CDR2 are SGHTA and FQGTGA. Trimming removed 6 bases from V and 2 bases from J; junction bases left unmatched: 8. The CDR3 spells CASSPTSVATDTQYF. In DNA form, the CDR3 reads TGTGCCAGCAGTCCTACTAGCGTCGCCACAGATACGCAGTATTTT.

This clone has just a few counts. V gene TRBV2 combines with J gene TRBJ2-5; 7 bases are a match to TRBD2. The ends lost 3 bases at V and 3 bases at J; junction bases unmatched: 7. Germline CDR1 reads SNHLY; CDR2 reads FYNNEI. The CDR3 has 15 residues. For the CDR3, the DNA is TGTGCCAGCAGTGAGAATAGCGGGTGGAAAGAGACCCAGTACTTC. Protein: CASSENSGWKETQYF.

This clone showed up many times. This chain uses TRBV4-3 with TRBJ2-4, with a tentative D call TRBD1 (5 bases). Trimming cost V 0 bases and J 0 bases, with 9 bases left between them. This CDR3 has 16 amino acids. Germline CDR1 and CDR2: LGHNA and YSLEER. Written as DNA, the CDR3 is TGCGCCAGCAGCCAAGAATCAGGGAAAGCCAAAAACATTCAGTACTTC. Amino acids: CASSQESGKAKNIQYF.

V is TRBV19 and J is TRBJ2-2; TRBD2 aligns across 9 bases. Germline CDR1 is LNHDA and CDR2 is SQIVND (reference sequence). The V segment lost 4 bases and the J segment 7 bases; nucleotides outside the gene matches: 7. This CDR3 is built from 15 residues. CDR3 DNA sequence: TGTGCCAGTAGTAAGGCGGGAGGGCTTGGCGGGGAGCTGTTTTTT. Its protein is CASSKAGGLGGELFF.

This clone was detected only a few times. This chain uses TRBV7-9 with TRBJ1-3; D gene ambiguous. The CDR3 runs 17 residues. Germline CDR1 and CDR2: SEHNR and FQNEAQ (reference sequence). V was pared by 7 bases and J by 4 bases, with 23 bases between. CDR3 sequence: CASTLRRGPASGNTIYF. The CDR3 nucleotides are TGTGCCAGCACCCTTAGGAGAGGGCCGGCTTCGGGAAACACCATATATTTT.